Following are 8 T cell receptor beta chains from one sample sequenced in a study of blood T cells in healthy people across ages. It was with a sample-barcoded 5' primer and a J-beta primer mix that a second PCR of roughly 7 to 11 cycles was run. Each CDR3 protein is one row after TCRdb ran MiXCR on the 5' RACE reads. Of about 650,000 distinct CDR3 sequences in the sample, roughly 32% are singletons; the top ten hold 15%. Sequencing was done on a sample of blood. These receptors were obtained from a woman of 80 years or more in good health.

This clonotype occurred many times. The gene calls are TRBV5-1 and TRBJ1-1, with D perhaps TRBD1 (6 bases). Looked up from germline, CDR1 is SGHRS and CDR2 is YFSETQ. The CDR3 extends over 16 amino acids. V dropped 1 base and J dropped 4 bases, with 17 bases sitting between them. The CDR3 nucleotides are TGCGCCAGCAGCTTGTCAACAACAGGGATCGGCACTGAAGCTTTCTTT. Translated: CASSLSTTGIGTEAFF.

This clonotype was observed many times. The CDR3 DNA follows: TGTGCCAGCAGCTTTAACGGACTGGTGGATGAGCAGTTCTTC. It codes for CASSFNGLVDEQFF. This chain uses TRBV5-5 with TRBJ2-1; a weak D match, TRBD2 (5 bases). V lost 2 bases and J lost 8, with 14 bases in between. The germline V gene has CDR1 SGHKS and CDR2 YYEKEE (reference sequence). This CDR3 has 14 amino acids. Variable domain in full (rest from reference TRBV5-5 and TRBJ2-1): DAGVTQSPTHLIKTRGQQVTLRCSPISGHKSVSWYQQVLGQGPQFIFQYYEKEERGRGNFPDRFSARQFPNYSSELNVNALLLGDSALYLCASSFNGLVDEQFFGPGTRLTVL.

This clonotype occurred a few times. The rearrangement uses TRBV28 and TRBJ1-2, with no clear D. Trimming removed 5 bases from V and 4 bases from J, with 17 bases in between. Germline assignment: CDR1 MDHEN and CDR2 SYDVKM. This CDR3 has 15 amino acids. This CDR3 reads CASSPPLGGGYGYTF. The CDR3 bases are TGTGCCAGCAGTCCCCCTCTTGGAGGTGGCTATGGCTACACCTTC.

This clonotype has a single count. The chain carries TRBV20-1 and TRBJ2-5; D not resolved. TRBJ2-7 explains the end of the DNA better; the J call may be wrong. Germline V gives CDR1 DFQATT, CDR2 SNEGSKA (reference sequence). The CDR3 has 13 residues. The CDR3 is CSALHGVTDEQYF. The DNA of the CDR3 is TGCAGTGCTTTACATGGGGTGACCGACGAGCAGTACTTC.

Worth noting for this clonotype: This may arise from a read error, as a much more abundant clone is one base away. DNA of the CDR3: TGCAGTGTCGTACAGGGGGCTCGCGAAGAGACCCAGTTCTTC. Its translation: CSVVQGAREETQFF. The chain is built from TRBV20-1 and TRBJ2-5, with 9 bases matching TRBD1. The better agreement between TRBJ2-1 and the DNA end casts doubt on the J call. This CDR3 comprises 14 residues. Germline V gives CDR1 DFQATT, CDR2 SNEGSKA (reference sequence).

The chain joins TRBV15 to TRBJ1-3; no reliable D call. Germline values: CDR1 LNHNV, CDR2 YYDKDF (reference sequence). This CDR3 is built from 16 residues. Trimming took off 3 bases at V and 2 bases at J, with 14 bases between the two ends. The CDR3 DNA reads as TGTGCCACCAGCAGTAAACAGACAACGACTGGAAACACCATATATTTT. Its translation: CATSSKQTTTGNTIYF.

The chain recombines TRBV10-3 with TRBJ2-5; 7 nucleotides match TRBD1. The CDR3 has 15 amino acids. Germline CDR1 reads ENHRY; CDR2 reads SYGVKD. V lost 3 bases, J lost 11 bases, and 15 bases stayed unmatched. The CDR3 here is CAISDGQVFMWEQYF. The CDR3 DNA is TGTGCCATCAGTGACGGACAGGTCTTCATGTGGGAGCAGTACTTC.

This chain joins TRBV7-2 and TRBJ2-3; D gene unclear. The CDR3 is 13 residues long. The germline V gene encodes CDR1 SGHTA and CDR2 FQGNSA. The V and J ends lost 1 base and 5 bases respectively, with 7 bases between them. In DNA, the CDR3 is TGTGCCAGCAGCTTAGTTTCCCGAGATACGCAGTATTTT. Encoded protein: CASSLVSRDTQYF.